This passage covers 18 T cell receptor beta chains from one sample sequenced in a study of CD8+CD57+ T cells in acquired aplastic anemia. TCR beta VDJ combinations and CDR3 sequences were profiled from genomic DNA. Via MiXCR, TCRdb re-called the reads, giving one row per CDR3 protein. The sample holds roughly 240,000 distinct CDR3 sequences, 40% to 50% seen once. Before being chosen for sequencing, patients had shown CD8+CD57+ cell expansion by flow cytometry. Sequences were obtained from sorted CD4+, CD8+, or CD8+CD57+ T cells (not recorded which) from PBMCs. All receptors derive from a human donor with aplastic anemia.

The V and J genes are TRBV3-1 and TRBJ2-5; TRBD2 aligns across 13 bases. Trimming cost V 4 bases and J 1 base; bases outside gene matches: 3. CDR3 size: 16 residues. Germline CDR1 reads LGHDT; CDR2 reads YNNKEL (reference sequence). CDR3 sequence (DNA): TGTGCCAGCAGCCTTACTAGCGGGAGGGCCCAAGAGACCCAGTACTTC. Its protein product is CASSLTSGRAQETQYF.

The CDR3: CASGRDRERKPQHF. The CDR3, as DNA: TGTGCCTCCGGCAGAGATCGTGAAAGGAAGCCCCAGCATTTT. The chain employs TRBV15 and TRBJ1-5; no definite D call. Germline CDR1 LNHNV, CDR2 YYDKDF (reference sequence). The CDR3 is made up of 14 amino acids. V shed 11 bases and J shed 8 bases, with 22 bases lying between them.

This clonotype was counted at least ten times. This sequence joins TRBV7-9 and TRBJ1-1, with D uncertain. Trimming took off 0 bases at V and 9 bases at J, with 5 bases between the two ends. Per the germline V gene, CDR1 is SEHNR and CDR2 is FQNEAQ (reference sequence). The CDR3 consists of 11 residues. The CDR3 spells CASSLAPQAFF. The CDR3 DNA follows: TGTGCCAGCAGCTTAGCCCCCCAAGCTTTCTTT.

This clonotype was observed a handful of times. The rearrangement joins TRBV27 to TRBJ2-7; TRBD2 aligns across 9 bases. The CDR3 spans 14 residues. From germline, CDR1 is MNHEY and CDR2 SMNVEV (reference sequence). Trimming at V came to 3 bases and at J to 3 bases, leaving 3 bases not matched to a gene. The chain's CDR3 is CASSFSGSFYEQYF. The CDR3 nucleotides are TGTGCCAGCAGTTTTAGCGGGAGTTTCTACGAGCAGTACTTC.

This clonotype was picked up many times. The chain links TRBV2 to TRBJ2-7; no reliable D call. The CDR3 contains 14 residues. Germline CDR1 reads SNHLY; CDR2 reads FYNNEI. With 6 bases removed from V and 2 bases from J, the gap between germline ends came to 14 bases. As DNA, the CDR3 is TGTGCCAGCAGGGCCACGTGGAGCACCTACGAGCAGTACTTC. Its protein is CASRATWSTYEQYF.

For this clonotype: The CDR3 does not end in the conserved phenylalanine or tryptophan, so this is likely a read error. V and J are TRBV10-2 and TRBJ2-1; tentative D call: TRBD2 (6 bases). The V gene's germline CDR1 is WSHSY and CDR2 SAAADI. The germline V and J ends were trimmed by 8 bases and 0 bases, with 11 bases remaining between them. CDR3 size: 14 residues. Here the CDR3 DNA reads TGCGCCAGCCGGGACTCCTTCTCCTACAATGAGCAGTTCAGA. It specifies CASRDSFSYNEQFR.

This clonotype has at least ten counts. This rearrangement joins TRBV7-3 to TRBJ2-6, with a weak D call TRBD1 (6 bases). CDR3 length equals 16 residues. The germline gives CDR1 SGHTA, CDR2 FQGTGA. The V end lost 4 bases, the J end lost 2 bases, and 12 bases lay between the germline ends. This chain's CDR3 is CASSSTGPPGANVLTF. CDR3 bases: TGTGCCAGCAGCTCAACAGGGCCCCCTGGGGCCAACGTCCTGACTTTC.

The gene calls are TRBV7-7 and TRBJ2-1; D unclear. Germline CDR1 SSHAT, CDR2 FNYEAQ (reference sequence). Trimming cost V 3 bases and J 2 bases, with 8 bases left between them. CDR3 length: 14 residues. The CDR3 sequence: CASSFGPAYNEQFF. The CDR3 coding sequence is TGTGCCAGCAGCTTCGGACCGGCCTACAATGAGCAGTTCTTC.

This clonotype was counted ten times or more. The rearrangement links TRBV15 to TRBJ2-1; 14 bases match TRBD2. This CDR3 has 16 amino acids. Germline V gene sequence: CDR1 LNHNV, CDR2 YYDKDF (reference sequence). J gave up 3 bases and V 3 bases, and 1 base lay outside the gene matches. The CDR3 nucleotides read TGTGCCACCAGCAGGGGACTAGCGGGAGACTACAATGAGCAGTTCTTC. It translates to CATSRGLAGDYNEQFF.

The chain joins TRBV20-1 to TRBJ1-5; D is unclear. This CDR3 is built from 14 residues. Germline CDR1 DFQATT, CDR2 SNEGSKA (reference sequence). Trimming pared 4 bases from V and 0 bases from J, leaving 10 bases between. CDR3 DNA: TGCAGTGCTACCAACTACAATAGCAATCAGCCCCAGCATTTT. This translates into CSATNYNSNQPQHF.

At least ten counts were recorded for this clonotype. This chain joins TRBV15 and TRBJ1-4, with D uncertain. CDR1 and CDR2 (germline): LNHNV, YYDKDF (reference sequence). The CDR3 length is 12 residues. The V and J ends lost 1 base and 7 bases respectively, with 4 bases between them. Here the CDR3 DNA reads TGTGCCACCAGCAGAGTGGGTGAAAAACTGTTTTTT. Translation gives CATSRVGEKLFF.

This clonotype was counted at least ten times. V and J are TRBV15 and TRBJ2-1; TRBD2 aligns across 7 bases. CDR3 size: 17 residues. Germline loops: CDR1 LNHNV, CDR2 YYDKDF (reference sequence). V lost 4 bases to trimming and J lost 6 bases; unmatched junction nucleotides: 15. The CDR3 sequence is CATSKETGTIRGNEQFF. In nucleotides, the CDR3 is TGTGCCACCAGCAAAGAAACCGGGACTATCCGGGGCAATGAGCAGTTCTTC.

This clonotype was detected only a few times. The chain recombines TRBV5-6 with TRBJ2-1; unclear D gene. Trimming removed 0 bases at V and 10 bases at J, with 17 bases between. This CDR3 has 15 residues. Germline V gives CDR1 SGHDT, CDR2 YYEEEE. The CDR3 spells CASSLGPGSHGEQFF. CDR3 coding DNA: TGTGCCAGCAGCTTGGGGCCCGGGTCCCACGGAGAGCAGTTCTTC.

The V and J genes are TRBV11-3 and TRBJ1-2; 8 bases agree with TRBD1. The CDR3 covers 15 residues. Trimming removed 5 bases from V and 5 bases from J; junction bases left unmatched: 10. Germline-derived CDR1 and CDR2 are SGHNT and YENEEA. CDR3 nucleotides: TGTGCCAGCAGCGCGCGGACAGGGTCGTCTTATGGCTACACCTTC. This encodes CASSARTGSSYGYTF.

The rearrangement uses TRBV25-1 and TRBJ1-5, with D uncertain. There are 15 residues in the CDR3. Per germline, CDR1 MGHDK and CDR2 SYGVNS. V lost 7 bases, J lost 0 bases, and 13 bases lay in between. The CDR3 coding sequence is TGTGCCAGCATCCGGGGAGGATATAGCAATCAGCCCCAGCATTTT. This encodes CASIRGGYSNQPQHF.

The V gene is TRBV6-1, the J gene TRBJ1-5, with TRBD1 as a possible D gene (5 bases). Trimming cost V 5 bases and J 0 bases, with 17 bases left between them. Per the germline V gene, CDR1 is MNHNS and CDR2 is SASEGT. CDR3 size: 17 residues. The CDR3 DNA reads as TGTGCCAGCAGTCCCCAATGGGGGGACTATAGCAATCAGCCCCAGCATTTT. This gives the protein CASSPQWGDYSNQPQHF.

In this sample, this clonotype turned up many times. The chain is built from TRBV2 and TRBJ2-1; 12 bases match TRBD2. The CDR3 extends over 14 amino acids. CDR1 SNHLY and CDR2 FYNNEI come from the germline V gene. With 8 bases clipped from V and 4 bases from J, the junction kept 3 bases outside the gene matches. CDR3 bases: TGTGCCAGCCCTAGCGGGGGGGTGTACAATGAGCAGTTCTTC. Its translation: CASPSGGVYNEQFF.

At least ten counts were recorded for this clonotype. The V call is TRBV12-3 or TRBV12-4, the J call TRBJ2-1; D may be TRBD1 or TRBD2 (5 bases each). The V end lost 10 bases, the J end lost 11 bases, and 12 bases lay between the germline ends. This CDR3 is built from 10 residues. The CDR3: CAIQPGQQFF. In DNA, the CDR3 is TGTGCCATCCAACCGGGACAGCAGTTCTTC.